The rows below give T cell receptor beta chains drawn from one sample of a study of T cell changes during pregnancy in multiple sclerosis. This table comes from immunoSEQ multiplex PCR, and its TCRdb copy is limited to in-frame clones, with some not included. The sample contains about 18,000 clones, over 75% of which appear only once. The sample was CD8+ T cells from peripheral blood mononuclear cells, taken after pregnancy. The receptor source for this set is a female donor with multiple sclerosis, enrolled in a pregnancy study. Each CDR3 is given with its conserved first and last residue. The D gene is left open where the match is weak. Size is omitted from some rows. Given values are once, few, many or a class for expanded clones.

CACGQSSANYGYTF	TGTGCCTGCGGACAGAGTTCCGCTAACTATGGCTACACCTTC	-	TRBV30	TRBJ1-2	-
CSAWTGGSYEQYF	TGCAGCGCGTGGACAGGGGGCTCCTACGAGCAGTACTTC	-	TRBV29-1	TRBJ2-7	TRBD1
CATSSSSSYEQYF	TGTGCCACCAGCAGTAGTAGCTCCTACGAGCAGTACTTC	-	TRBV15	TRBJ2-7	-
CASSYELAGNDEQYF	TGTGCCAGCAGTTACGAGCTAGCGGGAAACGACGAGCAGTACTTC	-	TRBV6-5	TRBJ2-7	TRBD2
CASSMGLPGAGANVLTF	TGCGCCAGCAGTATGGGCCTCCCAGGGGCTGGGGCCAACGTCCTGACTTTC	-	TRBV4-1	TRBJ2-6	-
CASSRMADEQYF	TGTGCCAGCAGTCGAATGGCGGACGAGCAGTACTTC	-	TRBV6-5	TRBJ2-7	-
CASSPRAGAHSGANVLTF	TGTGCCAGCAGCCCGAGAGCAGGGGCACACTCTGGGGCCAACGTCCTGACTTTC	few	TRBV5-8	TRBJ2-6	-
CASSERPGVGGQPQHF	TGTGCCAGCAGTGAACGCCCCGGGGTTGGCGGTCAGCCCCAGCATTTT	-	TRBV6-1	TRBJ1-5	-
CASSLPDTSTDTQYF	TGTGCCAGCAGCCTTCCTGATACTAGCACAGATACGCAGTATTTT	-	TRBV9	TRBJ2-3	-
CASSSLTSGGGNEQFF	TGTGCCAGCAGCTCCTTGACTAGCGGGGGCGGTAATGAGCAGTTCTTC	-	TRBV11-2	TRBJ2-1	TRBD2
CAISEGRNGNQPQHF	TGTGCCATCAGTGAGGGCAGAAATGGCAATCAGCCCCAGCATTTT	-	TRBV10-3	TRBJ1-5	-
CASGGQDNEKLFF	TGTGCCAGCGGAGGGCAGGACAATGAAAAACTGTTTTTT	once	TRBV28	TRBJ1-4	-
CASSLAEVPNTGELFF	TGTGCCAGCAGCTTAGCGGAGGTCCCTAACACCGGGGAGCTGTTTTTT	-	TRBV7-2	TRBJ2-2	-
CASGKTGGTGELFF	TGTGCCAGCGGAAAGACAGGGGGCACCGGGGAGCTGTTTTTT	-	TRBV2	TRBJ2-2	TRBD1
CASSQLRGSEGGVSGELFF	TGTGCCAGCAGCCAACTCCGGGGCTCCGAGGGGGGGGTTTCCGGGGAGCTGTTTTTT	medium-sized	TRBV4-2	TRBJ2-2	-
CASSGGESYNEQFF	TGTGCCAGCAGTGGAGGGGAGTCCTACAATGAGCAGTTCTTC	-	TRBV9	TRBJ2-1	-
CASIRRGEAFF	TGTGCCAGCATCCGAAGGGGAGAAGCTTTCTTT	-	TRBV7-3	TRBJ1-1	-
CASSLKQNEQFF	TGTGCCAGTAGTCTCAAACAAAATGAGCAGTTCTTC	-	TRBV19	TRBJ2-1	-
CASSSPPGEQYF	TGTGCCAGCAGCTCCCCTCCGGGCGAGCAGTACTTC	-	TRBV9	TRBJ2-7	-
CSVPSTTTYEQYF	TGCAGCGTTCCCAGTACCACCACCTACGAGCAGTACTTC	-	TRBV29-1	TRBJ2-7	-
CASSQAGERTEAFF	TGCGCCAGCAGCCAAGCAGGGGAACGAACTGAAGCTTTCTTT	-	TRBV4-1	TRBJ1-1	-
CASSYSMSGEGYGYTF	TGTGCCAGCAGTTACTCGATGTCAGGGGAGGGCTATGGCTACACCTTC	-	TRBV6-5	TRBJ1-2	-
CASSPRQGYSGANVLTF	TGTGCCAGCAGCCCCCGACAGGGTTACTCTGGGGCCAACGTCCTGACTTTC	once	TRBV7-9	TRBJ2-6	TRBD1
CASSDSAGGPDTQYF	TGTGCCAGCAGTGACTCGGCGGGAGGCCCAGATACGCAGTATTTT	few	TRBV6-4	TRBJ2-3	TRBD2
CSVSSSGLYEQYF	TGCAGCGTTTCAAGTAGCGGGTTGTACGAGCAATACTTC	-	TRBV29-1	TRBJ2-7	TRBD2
CASSLAGGYNEQFF	TGTGCCAGCAGTTTAGCGGGGGGTTACAATGAGCAGTTCTTC	-	TRBV27	TRBJ2-1	TRBD2
CASSPLETLEAFF	TGTGCCAGCAGCCCCCTCGAGACTCTTGAAGCTTTCTTT	once	TRBV7-8	TRBJ1-1	-
CASSLYLGAAEAFF	TGTGCCAGCAGTTTATATCTGGGAGCGGCTGAAGCTTTCTTT	-	TRBV27	TRBJ1-1	-
CASSLADSYEQYF	TGTGCCAGCAGCCTAGCTGACAGCTACGAGCAGTACTTC	-	TRBV9	TRBJ2-7	-
CASSLQGAGTYGYTF	TGTGCCAGCAGTCTACAGGGGGCAGGGACCTATGGCTACACCTTC	-	TRBV27	TRBJ1-2	TRBD1
CASSDPEGTRNTIYF	TGTGCCAGCAGTGACCCCGAGGGGACACGAAACACCATATATTTT	-	TRBV25-1	TRBJ1-3	-
CASSFVHRETQYF	TGTGCCAGTAGTTTTGTCCATAGAGAGACCCAGTACTTC	-	TRBV19	TRBJ2-5	-
CASSVVKRGHYNEQFF	TGTGCCAGCAGCGTGGTTAAAAGGGGGCATTACAATGAGCAGTTCTTC	-	TRBV7-6	TRBJ2-1	TRBD1
CASSFGQGGELFF	TGTGCCAGCAGCTTCGGACAGGGTGGGGAACTGTTTTTT	-	TRBV7-6	TRBJ1-4	TRBD1
CASSQDAGTGGAGYTF	TGCGCCAGCAGCCAAGATGCCGGGACAGGGGGCGCTGGCTACACCTTC	once	TRBV4-3	TRBJ1-2	TRBD1
CASSTRTGGTDTQYF	TGTGCCAGCAGCACTCGGACAGGGGGCACAGATACGCAGTATTTT	-	TRBV7-8	TRBJ2-3	TRBD1
CASTGIGYNEQFF	TGTGCCAGCACCGGGATAGGTTACAATGAGCAGTTCTTC	-	TRBV7-2	TRBJ2-1	-
CASSNSLANPYEQYF	TGTGCCAGCAGTAACAGCCTAGCGAACCCCTACGAGCAGTACTTC	-	TRBV27	TRBJ2-7	-
CASSLSIQRYYNEQFF	TGTGCCAGCAGCTTATCGATCCAGCGGTATTACAATGAGCAGTTCTTC	-	TRBV7-2	TRBJ2-1	-
CASSQDLYYEQYF	TGCGCCAGCAGCCAAGATCTTTACTACGAGCAGTACTTC	-	TRBV4-3	TRBJ2-7	-
CASGQQETQYF	TGTGCCAGCGGGCAGCAAGAGACCCAGTACTTC	-	TRBV2	TRBJ2-5	-
CASSQAGTGGPDTQYF	TGCGCCAGCAGCCAAGCCGGGACAGGGGGCCCAGATACGCAGTATTTT	-	TRBV4-3	TRBJ2-3	TRBD1
CASSPPGGNYGYTF	TGTGCCAGTAGCCCACCGGGTGGGAACTATGGCTACACCTTC	-	TRBV19	TRBJ1-2	-
CASSFLGAPGNEQFF	TGTGCCAGCAGTTTTTTAGGAGCCCCGGGCAATGAGCAGTTCTTC	-	TRBV27	TRBJ2-1	-
CASSPPGQGGGYTF	TGTGCCAGCAGCCCCCCGGGACAGGGAGGCGGCTACACCTTC	few	TRBV9	TRBJ1-2	TRBD1
CASTYLTRGTDTQYF	TGTGCCAGCACTTATCTGACCCGGGGCACAGATACGCAGTATTTT	-	TRBV7-8	TRBJ2-3	-
CASSEHDGSGPYGYTF	TGTGCCAGCAGTGAACATGACGGTTCTGGGCCCTATGGCTACACCTTC	once	TRBV6-1	TRBJ1-2	-
CASSDPGQGNYEQYF	TGTGCCAGCAGTGACCCGGGACAGGGGAACTACGAGCAGTACTTC	once	TRBV6-1	TRBJ2-7	TRBD1
CASSSRLAGVTQYF	TGTGCCAGCAGCTCGAGGCTAGCGGGGGTTACGCAGTATTTT	-	TRBV7-9	TRBJ2-3	TRBD2
CASSLEGGTEAFF	TGCGCCAGCAGCTTGGAAGGGGGCACTGAAGCTTTCTTT	-	TRBV5-1	TRBJ1-1	-
CASSGGGDNEQFF	TGTGCCAGTAGCGGGGGAGGGGACAATGAGCAGTTCTTC	-	TRBV19	TRBJ2-1	TRBD2
CASSRTGTATNEKLFF	TGCGCCAGCAGCAGGACAGGGACTGCAACTAATGAAAAACTGTTTTTT	-	TRBV5-1	TRBJ1-4	TRBD1
CASLGGSYNEQFF	TGTGCCAGCTTGGGGGGATCCTACAATGAGCAGTTCTTC	-	TRBV6-6	TRBJ2-1	-
CASSIAGDTDTQYF	TGTGCCAGCAGCATAGCGGGAGACACAGATACGCAGTATTTT	-	TRBV9	TRBJ2-3	TRBD2
CASNIDTGGSGELFF	TGTGCCAGCAATATAGACACAGGCGGCTCCGGGGAGCTGTTTTTT	-	TRBV6-1	TRBJ2-2	-
CASSFVGGGYEQYF	TGTGCCAGCAGCTTCGTGGGGGGAGGCTACGAGCAGTACTTC	-	TRBV7-6	TRBJ2-7	-
CASSVRGTYNEQFF	TGTGCCAGCAGTGTCCGCGGTACCTACAATGAGCAGTTCTTC	-	TRBV2	TRBJ2-1	-